Listed below are T cell receptor beta chains from one sample, sequenced in a study of shared clonotypes between healthy human individuals. Only in-frame clones appear in the TCRdb table, and some are missing; sequencing was by immunoSEQ multiplex PCR. Seen here are 490,000 or so clones, around 80% observed once, and the top ten hold approximately 12%. Specimen: PBMCs. Every receptor here comes from a woman between 40 and 50 years old in good health. Some clones in this sample may be carry-over from other donors' samples. The CDR3 runs from the conserved cysteine through the conserved F or W. D genes are given only for firm matches. Size values are once, few and many counts, or a class for expanded clones, and some rows have none.

>TRBV19|TRBJ2-3|few|.
CASKEGGLAQKYF
TGTGCCAGTAAGGAGGGGGGACTCGCCCAAAAGTATTTT
>TRBV27|TRBJ1-4|.|TRBD1
CASSTDRGGDEKLFF
TGTGCCAGCAGCACAGACAGGGGGGGAGATGAAAAACTGTTTTTT
>TRBV23-1|TRBJ1-4|few|TRBD1
CASRPTGQGAANEKLFF
TGCGCCAGCAGACCAACGGGACAGGGGGCGGCTAATGAAAAACTGTTTTTT
>TRBV5-4|TRBJ2-1|.|.
CASSLDLGYNEQFF
TGTGCCAGCAGCTTGGATCTCGGCTACAATGAGCAGTTCTTC
>TRBV4-3|TRBJ2-7|.|TRBD1
CASSQERDRGYEQYF
TGCGCCAGCAGCCAAGAGAGGGACAGGGGCTACGAGCAGTACTTC
>TRBV4-2|TRBJ1-1|once|.
CASSQPHRPGEFRAFF
TGTGCCAGCAGCCAACCTCACCGACCGGGGGAATTTCGAGCTTTCTTT
>TRBV2|TRBJ1-2|.|.
CASSVMIYGYTF
TGTGCCAGCAGTGTGATGATTTATGGCTACACCTTC
>TRBV9|TRBJ2-5|.|.
CASSLRGWVHQETQYF
TGTGCCAGCAGCCTTAGGGGTTGGGTTCACCAAGAGACCCAGTACTTC
>TRBV5-4|TRBJ2-7|.|TRBD1
CASSPDRGTYEQYF
TGTGCCAGCAGCCCAGACAGGGGCACCTACGAGCAGTACTTC
>TRBV6-6|TRBJ2-5|.|TRBD2
CASSYQGLADPPSQYF
TGTGCCAGCAGTTACCAGGGACTAGCGGACCCTCCGTCCCAGTACTTC
>TRBV4-1|TRBJ1-3|.|TRBD1
CASSHTQGPGDTIYF
TGCGCCAGCAGCCATACACAGGGGCCGGGGGACACCATATATTTT
>TRBV28|TRBJ2-7|.|.
CASSFTGDFYEQYF
TGTGCCAGCAGTTTCACAGGGGACTTCTACGAGCAGTACTTC
>TRBV4-2|TRBJ2-3|once|.
CASSQALGIPTDTQYF
TGTGCCAGCAGCCAAGCGCTCGGGATCCCCACAGATACGCAGTATTTT
>TRBV6-1|TRBJ1-5|.|.
CASSEAVGYSNQPQHF
TGTGCCAGCAGTGAAGCCGTAGGATATAGCAATCAGCCCCAGCATTTT
>TRBV30|TRBJ2-5|.|TRBD1
CAWTSRGPGETQYF
TGTGCCTGGACCTCCAGGGGGCCGGGGGAGACCCAGTACTTC
>TRBV5-6|TRBJ2-7|.|TRBD2
CASSVGLAGDSYEQYF
TGTGCCAGCAGCGTGGGACTAGCGGGAGACTCCTACGAGCAGTACTTC
>TRBV2|TRBJ1-1|once|TRBD1
CASSTGQPNTEAFF
TGTGCCAGCAGCACGGGACAGCCGAACACTGAAGCTTTCTTT
>TRBV10-3|TRBJ2-7|.|TRBD1
CASERDRGLSEQYF
TGTGCCAGCGAACGGGACAGGGGTTTAAGCGAGCAGTACTTC
>TRBV18|TRBJ2-6|.|TRBD1
CASSRGTATSGANVLTF
TGTGCCAGCTCACGAGGGACAGCAACCTCTGGGGCCAACGTCCTGACTTTC
>TRBV7-2|TRBJ2-3|.|.
CASSSFSVPGQYF
TGTGCCAGCAGCTCCTTCTCAGTACCAGGGCAGTATTTT
>TRBV7-9|TRBJ1-1|.|.
CASSFSMNTEAFF
TGTGCCAGCAGCTTTTCAATGAACACTGAAGCTTTCTTT
>TRBV7-9|TRBJ1-3|few|TRBD1
CASSLEGDSSGNTIYF
TGTGCCAGCAGCTTAGAGGGGGACAGCTCTGGAAACACCATATATTTT
>TRBV9|TRBJ2-3|.|.
CASSVGAALGQADTQYF
TGTGCCAGCAGCGTAGGGGCAGCGCTAGGGCAGGCAGATACGCAGTATTTT
>TRBV5-1|TRBJ1-4|.|.
CASSRSVNEKLFF
TGCGCCAGCAGCCGGTCCGTGAATGAAAAACTGTTTTTT
>TRBV28|TRBJ2-7|few|.
CASSGRIPYEQYF
TGTGCCAGCAGTGGAAGGATTCCCTACGAGCAGTACTTC
>TRBV11-3|TRBJ2-7|.|.
CASSFRDGSSYEQYF
TGTGCCAGCAGCTTCCGGGACGGCAGCTCCTACGAGCAGTACTTC